The sequence of this TCR beta chain was determined in a study of HIV-infected patients and healthy controls. General study points: Healthy controls carried many MAIT alpha-chain CDR3s, while HIV+ repertoires had few. Study cohorts differed slightly in age and sex, but this did not explain diversity differences.

Sample share makes this clonotype medium-sized (0.01 to 0.1%). The antigen remains unidentified. cDNA was made from about 500 ng RNA using alpha and beta constant primers. Alpha and beta chain libraries were made separately by chain-specific third strand synthesis with multiplexing indices. A 12-nucleotide barcode per molecule came from two concatenated random hexamers added pre-amplification. TCRdb processed the 5' RACE reads anew with MiXCR; each CDR3 protein has one entry. There are approximately 14,000 distinct CDR3 sequences in the sample; more than 8.5% occur only once, and roughly 6.8% lies in the top ten. The repertoire came from unfractionated whole blood and reflected all unsorted peripheral T cells. V lost 0 bases and J lost 8, with 10 bases in between. This CDR3 is built from 13 residues. Per the germline V gene, CDR1 is MNHNS and CDR2 is SASEGT.

The sequencing sample was made of blood. The rearrangement joins TRBV6-1 to TRBJ1-2, with unresolved D. This clonotype originated in an adult in good health. The CDR3 spells CASSEALLIGYTF. The CDR3 nucleotides are TGTGCCAGCAGTGAAGCGCTTCTAATCGGCTACACCTTC.